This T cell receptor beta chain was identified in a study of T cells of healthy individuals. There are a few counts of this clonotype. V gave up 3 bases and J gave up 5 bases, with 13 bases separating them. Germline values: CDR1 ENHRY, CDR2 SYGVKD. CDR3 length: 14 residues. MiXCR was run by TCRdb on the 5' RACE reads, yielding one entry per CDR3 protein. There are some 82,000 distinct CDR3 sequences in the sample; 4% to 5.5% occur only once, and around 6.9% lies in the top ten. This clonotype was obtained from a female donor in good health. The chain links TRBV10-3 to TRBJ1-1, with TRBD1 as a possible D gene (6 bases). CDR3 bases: TGTGCCATCAGTGATGGGACAATGATAACTGAAGCTTTCTTT. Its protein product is CAISDGTMITEAFF.